This is a list of T cell receptor beta chains from one sample in a study of radiation and T cells in renal cell carcinoma. Assay: immunoSEQ multiplex PCR; the TCRdb copy retains only in-frame clones and omits some. This sample carries around 94,000 clones, 75% to 90% of them seen once, and the ten largest clones take around 7.9%. Material: blood, obtained from a patient whose treatment included radiotherapy and nephrectomy. The receptors derive from a man aged 50 to 59 with renal cell carcinoma. The CDR3 runs from the conserved cysteine through the conserved F or W. The D gene is left open where the match is weak. Some rows have no size entry. The others give once, few or many, or a class for an expanded clone.

v_gene	j_gene	d_gene	abundance	CDR3aa	CDR3nt
TRBV5-5	TRBJ2-6	NA	NA	CASSQGITYSRTGANVLTF	TGTGCCAGCAGCCAGGGGATCACCTACAGCCGGACTGGGGCCAACGTCCTGACTTTC
TRBV11-3	TRBJ2-2	TRBD2	NA	CASSLSGLAGGRNTGELFF	TGTGCCAGCAGCTTGAGCGGTCTAGCGGGGGGCCGAAACACCGGGGAGCTGTTTTTT
TRBV4-1	TRBJ1-1	TRBD1	NA	CASSHGQGVRTEAFF	TGCGCCAGCAGCCATGGCCAGGGGGTGAGGACTGAAGCTTTCTTT
TRBV5-4	TRBJ2-5	TRBD2	NA	CASSLGLAEQETQYF	TGTGCCAGCAGCTTGGGGCTAGCGGAGCAAGAGACCCAGTACTTC
TRBV28	TRBJ2-1	TRBD2	NA	CASSFQREASYNEQFF	TGTGCCAGCAGTTTTCAGCGGGAGGCCTCCTACAATGAGCAGTTCTTC
TRBV6-4	TRBJ2-2	TRBD1	few	CASSQGQENTGELFF	TGTGCCAGCAGCCAGGGACAGGAGAACACCGGGGAGCTGTTTTTT
TRBV10-3	TRBJ2-2	TRBD2	NA	CAINSGGPLGTGELFF	TGTGCCATCAATTCGGGGGGGCCTCTCGGAACCGGGGAGCTGTTTTTT
TRBV30	TRBJ1-3	TRBD1	NA	CAWSGQGARGNTIYF	TGTGCCTGGAGTGGACAGGGGGCGCGTGGAAACACCATATATTTT
TRBV4-2	TRBJ1-2	TRBD1	NA	CASSQDPGTGFSYTF	TGTGCCAGCAGCCAAGACCCTGGGACAGGGTTTAGCTACACCTTC
TRBV18	TRBJ2-7	TRBD1	NA	CASSPKGQGSYEQYF	TGTGCCAGCTCACCAAAGGGACAGGGATCCTACGAGCAGTACTTC
TRBV7-2	TRBJ2-7	NA	NA	CASSLEGFQGYF	TGTGCCAGCAGCTTAGAAGGGTTTCAGGGGTACTTC
TRBV6-5	TRBJ1-2	TRBD1	NA	CASSRGTGRGGYTF	TGTGCCAGCAGTCGAGGGACAGGGAGAGGTGGCTACACCTTC
TRBV7-8	TRBJ2-1	TRBD2	NA	CASGGTPYNEQFF	TGTGCCTCCGGGGGGACCCCCTACAATGAGCAGTTCTTC
TRBV9	TRBJ2-2	NA	NA	CASSVGEANTGELFF	TGTGCCAGCAGCGTAGGGGAAGCGAACACCGGGGAGCTGTTTTTT
TRBV28	TRBJ2-1	TRBD1	NA	CASSPDRGNEQFF	TGTGCCAGCAGTCCGGACAGGGGCAATGAGCAGTTCTTC
TRBV7-8	TRBJ1-5	TRBD1	once	CASSLGEGARGNQPQHF	TGTGCCAGCAGCCTGGGGGAGGGGGCGCGGGGCAATCAGCCCCAGCATTTT
TRBV7-3	TRBJ2-6	TRBD1	NA	CASSPRTGSGANVLTF	TGTGCCAGCAGCCCACGGACAGGGAGTGGGGCCAACGTCCTGACTTTC
TRBV4-1	TRBJ2-5	NA	NA	CASSQGHGRVGETQYF	TGCGCCAGCAGCCAAGGCCATGGCAGGGTGGGAGAGACCCAGTACTTC
TRBV30	TRBJ2-3	TRBD1	once	CAWSEGQGETDTQYF	TGTGCCTGGAGTGAGGGACAGGGCGAGACAGATACGCAGTATTTT
TRBV5-1	TRBJ1-5	NA	NA	CASSLSGAGEPQHF	TGCGCCAGCAGCTTGTCAGGGGCAGGGGAGCCCCAGCATTTT
TRBV4-2	TRBJ2-5	NA	once	CASSKGGYQETQYF	TGTGCCAGCAGCAAAGGGGGGTACCAAGAGACCCAGTACTTC
TRBV6-1	TRBJ2-7	TRBD1	NA	CAGSIPGQPYEQYF	TGTGCCGGATCAATTCCGGGACAGCCTTACGAGCAGTACTTC
TRBV9	TRBJ2-1	TRBD2	NA	CASSYIAGGSYNEQFF	TGTGCCAGCAGCTACATAGCGGGGGGCTCCTACAATGAGCAGTTCTTC
TRBV5-4	TRBJ2-7	NA	NA	CASSSGTRNPEQYF	TGTGCCAGCAGCTCCGGGACTCGCAATCCCGAGCAGTACTTC
TRBV19	TRBJ1-2	NA	NA	CASSTDRNRLGGYTF	TGTGCCAGTAGTACCGACAGGAACCGACTAGGAGGCTACACCTTC
TRBV11-2	TRBJ2-5	TRBD2	once	CASSRTSVGETQYF	TGTGCCAGCAGCCGGACTAGCGTTGGCGAGACCCAGTACTTC
TRBV4-1	TRBJ1-1	TRBD1	NA	CASSQEWQGGTVAFF	TGCGCCAGCAGCCAAGAGTGGCAGGGGGGGACCGTAGCTTTCTTT
TRBV9	TRBJ2-5	TRBD2	NA	CASSTRTSSETQYF	TGTGCCAGCAGCACAAGGACTAGCTCTGAGACCCAGTACTTC
TRBV5-5	TRBJ1-5	NA	NA	CASSLSRSSAQPQHF	TGCGCCAGCAGCTTATCCCGGTCGAGCGCTCAGCCCCAGCATTTT
TRBV27	TRBJ2-7	NA	NA	CASSSTVSYEQYF	TGTGCCAGCAGCTCAACAGTATCCTACGAGCAGTACTTC
TRBV27	TRBJ1-5	NA	NA	CASRSTGPPQPQHF	TGTGCCAGCAGATCTACAGGGCCGCCTCAGCCCCAGCATTTT
TRBV5-8	TRBJ2-3	TRBD2	NA	CASSLMAGGRPSTDTQYF	TGTGCCAGCAGCTTGATGGCGGGAGGGAGGCCCAGCACAGATACGCAGTATTTT
TRBV15	TRBJ2-2	NA	NA	CATSRGQGVGELFF	TGTGCCACCAGCAGAGGTCAGGGAGTCGGGGAGCTGTTTTTT
TRBV15	TRBJ1-2	NA	NA	CATSRDVSANQGGYTF	TGTGCCACCAGCAGAGATGTGTCAGCTAACCAGGGGGGCTACACCTTC
TRBV6-5	TRBJ1-5	NA	NA	CASSYDGDQPQHF	TGTGCCAGCAGTTACGACGGTGATCAGCCCCAGCATTTT
TRBV6-5	TRBJ2-2	TRBD1	NA	CASSYHRGITGELFF	TGTGCCAGCAGTTACCACAGGGGGATCACCGGGGAGCTGTTTTTT
TRBV4-1	TRBJ1-1	NA	NA	CASSQSQVDTEAFF	TGCGCCAGCAGCCAATCACAGGTGGACACTGAAGCTTTCTTT
TRBV10-1	TRBJ1-5	NA	NA	CASRTAVNQPQHF	TGCGCCAGCAGGACAGCGGTAAATCAGCCCCAGCATTTT
TRBV25-1	TRBJ2-1	NA	NA	CASTSASASHNEQFF	TGTGCCAGCACCTCCGCCTCGGCCAGTCACAATGAGCAGTTCTTC
TRBV11-2	TRBJ1-1	NA	NA	CASSLEWGSTEAFF	TGTGCCAGCAGCTTAGAATGGGGAAGCACTGAAGCTTTCTTT
TRBV30	TRBJ1-1	TRBD1	few	CAWSQGGTEAFF	TGTGCCTGGAGTCAGGGGGGCACTGAAGCTTTCTTT
TRBV2	TRBJ1-3	NA	NA	CASSWDPNTIYF	TGTGCCAGCAGCTGGGACCCAAACACCATATATTTT
TRBV27	TRBJ2-7	NA	once	CASSLHGTAGYEQYF	TGTGCCAGCAGTTTACACGGGACAGCGGGTTACGAGCAGTACTTC
TRBV28	TRBJ2-1	NA	NA	CASSLNQSPSYNEQFF	TGTGCCAGCAGTTTGAACCAGTCCCCATCCTACAATGAGCAGTTCTTC
TRBV30	TRBJ1-4	TRBD1	NA	CAWASTGVREKLFF	TGTGCCTGGGCATCTACAGGGGTTCGTGAAAAACTGTTTTTT